Listed below are T cell receptor beta chains from one sample, sequenced in a study of shared clonotypes between healthy human individuals. Here immunoSEQ multiplex PCR was the method, and the copy in TCRdb shows in-frame clones only, minus some. This table holds 2 million to 2.5 million clones, around 92% found once. Material for sequencing was naive CD4+ T cells from PBMCs. These receptors all stem from a man younger than 30 in good health. Some clones in this sample may be carry-over from other donors' samples. CDR3s include the opening cysteine and the closing phenylalanine or tryptophan. The order of the fields is V gene, clone size, D gene, J gene, CDR3 DNA, CDR3 protein. The D gene is left open where the match is weak. Clone size appears in some rows only: once, few, many, or a class for an expanded clone.

>TRBV28|-|-|TRBJ2-3
TGTGCCAGCAGTTTGGGGAACGCGTTTGATGATACGCAGTATTTT
CASSLGNAFDDTQYF
>TRBV25-1|once|-|TRBJ1-2
TGTGCCAGCCGTCCAGGCGGGCTTGGCTACACCTTC
CASRPGGLGYTF
>TRBV5-1|-|-|TRBJ2-1
TGCGCCAGCAGCTTGGGGGGGAATTCTTACAATGAGCAGTTCTTC
CASSLGGNSYNEQFF
>TRBV28|-|-|TRBJ2-3
TGTGCCAGCAGTCAACCGGGACCCCTCCAGTATTTT
CASSQPGPLQYF
>TRBV4-2|-|-|TRBJ2-1
TGTGCCAGCAGCTTAGAACGGGACGATGAGCAGTTCTTC
CASSLERDDEQFF
>TRBV6-6|once|-|TRBJ1-2
TGTGCCAGCAGTTCCCCGGACCGGAATGGCTACACCTTC
CASSSPDRNGYTF
>TRBV6-5|-|-|TRBJ1-1
TGTGCCAGCAGCGCGATCGGGAGTACTGAAGCTTTCTTT
CASSAIGSTEAFF
>TRBV28|-|TRBD1|TRBJ2-7
TGTGCCAGCAGCGGACCGGGACAGGGACTCTACGAGCAGTACTTC
CASSGPGQGLYEQYF
>TRBV6-6|once|TRBD1|TRBJ2-1
TGTGCCAGCCTCCGGACAGGGGTCTCCAATGAGCAGTTCTTC
CASLRTGVSNEQFF
>TRBV7-2|-|-|TRBJ1-5
TGTGCCAGCAGCTTGTTAGGTAGCAATCAGCCCCAGCATTTT
CASSLLGSNQPQHF
>TRBV19|once|TRBD2|TRBJ2-5
TGTGCCAGTAGTCCGACTAGCGGGAGATCCCAAGAGACCCAGTACTTC
CASSPTSGRSQETQYF
>TRBV5-6|-|-|TRBJ1-2
TGTGCCAGCAGCCAACGGGGGGAGGGCTATGGCTACACCTTC
CASSQRGEGYGYTF
>TRBV10-3|-|-|TRBJ1-3
TGTGCCATCAGCTCCCAGGAGTTGCGGGTGGGAAACACCATATATTTT
CAISSQELRVGNTIYF
>TRBV2|-|-|TRBJ2-7
TGTGCCACCGGGCGTTCGACCTACGAGCAGTACTTC
CATGRSTYEQYF
>TRBV5-1|-|-|TRBJ1-3
TGCGCCAGCAGCTTGGCGGGTGCGGTGTCTGGAAACACCATATATTTT
CASSLAGAVSGNTIYF
>TRBV18|-|TRBD2|TRBJ2-3
TGTGCCAGCTCACCATTCGGGGTAGCGGGAGAATTCGGAGATACGCAGTATTTT
CASSPFGVAGEFGDTQYF
>TRBV15|-|TRBD1|TRBJ1-1
TGTGCCACCAGCAGAAGGCAGGGGGATATGAACACTGAAGCTTTCTTT
CATSRRQGDMNTEAFF
>TRBV18|-|TRBD1|TRBJ2-7
TGTGCCAGCTCCACCGGGACAGGGGCCTACGAGCAGTACTTC
CASSTGTGAYEQYF
>TRBV4-1|-|TRBD1|TRBJ1-2
TGCGCCAGCAGCCAAAAAGGGCAGGGGGTGATAAATGGCTACACCTTC
CASSQKGQGVINGYTF
>TRBV5-6|-|TRBD2|TRBJ2-1
TGTGCCAGCAGCTTTCCACTAGCGGATTACAATGAGCAGTTCTTC
CASSFPLADYNEQFF
>TRBV5-1|-|-|TRBJ1-1
TGCGCCAGCAGCTTGGAAGGCCTCCCGGACACTGAAGCTTTCTTT
CASSLEGLPDTEAFF
>TRBV6-1|once|TRBD1|TRBJ1-5
TGTGCCAGCAGTGACCCCGGGACAGGAACCAAACACAGCAATCAGCCCCAGCATTTT
CASSDPGTGTKHSNQPQHF
>TRBV7-9|-|-|TRBJ2-1
TGTGCCAGCAGCCCAGACTATAGCTCCTACAATGAGCAGTTCTTC
CASSPDYSSYNEQFF
>TRBV27|-|-|TRBJ2-7
TGTGCCAGCAGTTTAACGGCGGAAAGCTACGAGCAGTACTTC
CASSLTAESYEQYF
>TRBV7-2|-|TRBD1|TRBJ1-1
TGTGCCAGCAGTGTCGACAGGGGGAACACTGAAGCTTTCTTT
CASSVDRGNTEAFF
>TRBV5-1|-|-|TRBJ2-2
TGCGCCAGCAGCCTGGACACGAACACCGGGGAGCTGTTTTTT
CASSLDTNTGELFF
>TRBV30|-|TRBD2|TRBJ2-7
TGTGCCTGGAGTGTACTCGGGAGGGGAGGCGAGCAGTACTTC
CAWSVLGRGGEQYF
>TRBV11-3|-|-|TRBJ1-3
TGTGCCAGCAGCCCCGGTATGGGCAGAGACTCTGGAAACACCATATATTTT
CASSPGMGRDSGNTIYF
>TRBV18|few|-|TRBJ1-1
TGTGCCAGCTCACCTAAGCACGACACTGAAGCTTTCTTT
CASSPKHDTEAFF
>TRBV5-1|-|TRBD1|TRBJ1-1
TGCGCCAGCAGCTTTACAGGGGCGGACACTGAAGCTTTCTTT
CASSFTGADTEAFF
>TRBV4-1|-|-|TRBJ2-4
TGCGCCAGCAGCCAAGCAGAAGCCAAAAACATTCAGTACTTC
CASSQAEAKNIQYF
>TRBV10-3|once|TRBD2|TRBJ2-3
TGTGCCATCAGTTCCGGGACTAGCGGGGTTCATACGCAGTATTTT
CAISSGTSGVHTQYF
>TRBV9|-|TRBD2|TRBJ2-7
TGTGCCAGCAGCCCTCAGGGACTAGCGCTCTACGAGCAGTACTTC
CASSPQGLALYEQYF
>TRBV30|-|TRBD2|TRBJ2-2
TGTGCCTGGAAGGTGGCGGGAGCCACCGGGGAGCTGTTTTTT
CAWKVAGATGELFF
>TRBV5-8|-|TRBD1|TRBJ2-7
TGTGCCAGCAGTTCAGGGACAGGGGCCTCGTACGAGCAGTACTTC
CASSSGTGASYEQYF
>TRBV27|-|-|TRBJ2-5
TGTGCCAGCAGCTCCACCGCGGGACTTGTGCTCGGGGAGACCCAGTACTTC
CASSSTAGLVLGETQYF
>TRBV5-1|-|-|TRBJ2-6
TGCGCCAGCAGCTTGGTCGCTGGGGCCAACGTCCTGACTTTC
CASSLVAGANVLTF
>TRBV5-1|-|TRBD1|TRBJ2-1
TGCGCCAGCAGCCGTGGTAGGACCACAGGGGATGAGCAGTTCTTC
CASSRGRTTGDEQFF
>TRBV7-2|-|TRBD2|TRBJ2-5
TGTGCCAGCAGCTTGAGGACTAGCGGGGTGGGAGAGACCCAGTACTTC
CASSLRTSGVGETQYF
>TRBV28|-|-|TRBJ1-2
TGTGCCAGCAGTTTAATTGCAGGGAGGTATGGCTACACCTTC
CASSLIAGRYGYTF
>TRBV9|-|-|TRBJ1-1
TGTGCCAGCAGCGTAGTATCGGGGGGCACTGAAGCTTTCTTT
CASSVVSGGTEAFF
>TRBV6-1|-|TRBD2|TRBJ2-2
TGTGCCAGCAGTGAACTAGCGGTCGGGGAGCTGTTTTTT
CASSELAVGELFF
>TRBV2|-|-|TRBJ2-1
TGTGCCAGCAGAGAATCAGAGTACCCTTACAATGAGCAGTTCTTC
CASRESEYPYNEQFF
>TRBV7-9|-|-|TRBJ1-1
TGTGCCAGCAGCTTAGCGGGGGGCTTAACTGAAGCTTTCTTT
CASSLAGGLTEAFF
>TRBV18|-|-|TRBJ1-3
TGTGCCAGCTCACCACCGTCGGGGACCTCTGGAAACACCATATATTTT
CASSPPSGTSGNTIYF
>TRBV28|-|-|TRBJ1-1
TGTGCCAGTGCCGTGTGGGGCGACACTGAAGCTTTCTTT
CASAVWGDTEAFF
>TRBV19|-|TRBD2|TRBJ2-7
TGTGCCAGTAGTGACCCTAGCGGGTTCTACGAGCAGTACTTC
CASSDPSGFYEQYF
>TRBV11-2|-|-|TRBJ2-2
TGTGCCAGCAGCTTGTCCCAGGGGAGTACCGGGGAGCTGTTTTTT
CASSLSQGSTGELFF
>TRBV27|-|TRBD1|TRBJ1-6
TGTGCCAGCAGTTTAGTAACAGGGGTGGTTAATTCACCCCTCCACTTT
CASSLVTGVVNSPLHF
>TRBV18|-|-|TRBJ2-7
TGTGCCAGCTCCACAGGGCGAATCACCTACGAGCAGTACTTC
CASSTGRITYEQYF
>TRBV11-3|-|-|TRBJ2-3
TGTGCCAGCAGCTTAGGGCTAGCCGGTAGCACAGATACGCAGTATTTT
CASSLGLAGSTDTQYF
>TRBV5-4|-|-|TRBJ1-1
TGTGCCAGCAGCTCCAACAGGGCTCCTGAAGCTTTCTTT
CASSSNRAPEAFF
>TRBV9|-|-|TRBJ2-1
TGTGCCAGCAGCGTAGTGGCTCAAGCCATTAATGAGCAGTTCTTC
CASSVVAQAINEQFF
>TRBV29-1|-|TRBD1|TRBJ2-2
TGCAGCGTTGAAGGGACAGGGGTCGGCGGGGAGCTGTTTTTT
CSVEGTGVGGELFF
>TRBV19|-|-|TRBJ1-5
TGTGCCAGTACCCGAGGCAGGCAGCCCCAGCATTTT
CASTRGRQPQHF
>TRBV6-5|-|-|TRBJ2-1
TGTGCCAGCAGGGACGGGTCGTTCTACAATGAGCAGTTCTTC
CASRDGSFYNEQFF
>TRBV6-1|-|-|TRBJ1-2
TGTGCCAGCAGTGAAGCGGCGGGCGGCTATGGCTACACCTTC
CASSEAAGGYGYTF
>TRBV14|-|TRBD2|TRBJ2-3
TGTGCCAGCAGCCCCTTAACTAGCGGGAGGGCCTTAGATACGCAGTATTTT
CASSPLTSGRALDTQYF
>TRBV5-4|-|-|TRBJ1-6
TGTGCCAGCAGCTCAGAGAGCTCCTATAATTCACCCCTCCACTTT
CASSSESSYNSPLHF
>TRBV5-1|-|-|TRBJ1-1
TGCGCCAGCAGCAGGGGTATGAACACTGAAGCTTTCTTT
CASSRGMNTEAFF